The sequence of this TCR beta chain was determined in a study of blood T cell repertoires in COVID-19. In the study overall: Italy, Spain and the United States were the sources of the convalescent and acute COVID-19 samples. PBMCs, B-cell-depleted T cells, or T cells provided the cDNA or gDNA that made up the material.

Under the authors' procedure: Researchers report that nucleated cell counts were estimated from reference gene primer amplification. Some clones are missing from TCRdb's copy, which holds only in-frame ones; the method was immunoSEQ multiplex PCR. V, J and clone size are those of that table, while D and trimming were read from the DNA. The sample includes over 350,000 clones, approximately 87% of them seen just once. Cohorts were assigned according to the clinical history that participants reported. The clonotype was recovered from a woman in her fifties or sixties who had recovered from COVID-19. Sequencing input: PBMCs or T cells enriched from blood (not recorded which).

CDR3 DNA sequence: TGCGCCAGCAGCTTGATGGGGCAGAACACTGAAGCTTTCTTT. Translated, it gives CASSLMGQNTEAFF. This chain connects TRBV5-1 to TRBJ1-1; a weak D match, TRBD1 (5 bases). Germline V gene lookup returns CDR1 SGHRS and CDR2 YFSETQ. Trimming pared 1 base from V and 1 base from J, leaving 8 bases between. CDR3 size: 14 residues. Looking up the rest from reference TRBV5-1 and TRBJ1-1 gives the full variable domain: KAGVTQTPRYLIKTRGQQVTLSCSPISGHRSVSWYQQTPGQGLQFLFEYFSETQRNKGNFPGRFSGRQFSNSRSEMNVSTLELGDSALYLCASSLMGQNTEAFFGQGTRLTVV.